The clone carrying this T cell receptor (beta chain) occurred a few times. Its matching antigen is unknown. The data were taken from a study of post-analysis software for immune sequencing data. The study, taken as a whole, reports: Among multiple sclerosis patients, normalized Chao1 diversity was significantly below that of controls. Five or six TRBV segments, TRBV5-6, TRBV5-1 and TRBV20-1 among them, were found more frequent in patients than controls.

The TCR beta cDNA libraries carried unique molecular identifiers. TCRdb reprocessed the PCR reads via MiXCR and lists one record per CDR3 protein. The sample yields around 710,000 distinct CDR3 sequences, just over 45% seen once. Looked up from germline, CDR1 is PRHDT and CDR2 is FYEKMQ (reference sequence). This CDR3 is 12 amino acids long. Trimming removed 10 bases at V and 2 bases at J, with 12 bases between. This TCR was recovered from a girl between 5 and 17 years old with multiple sclerosis. The specimen was blood. The rearrangement joins TRBV13 to TRBJ2-7; tentatively, D is TRBD1 (6 bases). The CDR3 protein is CATTGDTYEQYF. The CDR3 DNA reads TGTGCCACGACAGGAGATACCTACGAGCAGTACTTC.